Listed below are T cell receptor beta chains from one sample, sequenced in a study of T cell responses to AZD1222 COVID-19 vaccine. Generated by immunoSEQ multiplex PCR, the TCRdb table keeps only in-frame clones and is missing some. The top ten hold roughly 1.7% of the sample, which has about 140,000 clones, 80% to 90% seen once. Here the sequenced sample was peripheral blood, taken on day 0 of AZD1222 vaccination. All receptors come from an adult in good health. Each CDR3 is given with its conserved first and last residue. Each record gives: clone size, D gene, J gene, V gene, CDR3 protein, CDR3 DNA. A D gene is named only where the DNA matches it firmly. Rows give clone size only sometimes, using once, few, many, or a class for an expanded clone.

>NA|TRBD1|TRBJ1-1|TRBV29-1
CSAIPGTGANTEAFF
TGCAGCGCGATACCCGGGACAGGAGCGAACACTGAAGCTTTCTTT
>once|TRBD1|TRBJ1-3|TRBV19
CASKAMRGHHGNTIYF
TGTGCCAGTAAAGCGATGAGGGGGCACCACGGAAACACCATATATTTT
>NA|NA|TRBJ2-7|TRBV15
CATSRVGQDEQYF
TGTGCCACCAGCAGAGTGGGGCAGGACGAGCAGTACTTC
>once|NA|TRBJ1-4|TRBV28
CASKITVAGSEKLFF
TGTGCCAGCAAAATTACCGTTGCCGGTAGTGAAAAACTGTTTTTT
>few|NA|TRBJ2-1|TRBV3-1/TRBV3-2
CASSLDQVYNEQFF
TGTGCCAGCAGCCTTGATCAGGTATACAATGAGCAGTTCTTC
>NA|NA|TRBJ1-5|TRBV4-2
CASSARQDSNQPQHF
TGTGCCAGCAGCGCCCGACAGGATAGCAATCAGCCCCAGCATTTT
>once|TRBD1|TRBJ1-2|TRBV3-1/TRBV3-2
CASSQGTGGGYGYTF
TGTGCCAGCAGCCAGGGGACAGGGGGCGGCTATGGCTACACCTTC
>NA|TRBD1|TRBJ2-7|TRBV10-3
CAISRDRDREQYF
TGTGCCATCAGCCGGGACAGGGACCGCGAGCAGTACTTC
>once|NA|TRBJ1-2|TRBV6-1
CASSEAEGHYGYTF
TGTGCCAGCAGTGAAGCGGAGGGCCACTATGGCTACACCTTC
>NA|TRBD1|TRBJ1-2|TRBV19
CASSIPLGTGGGYTF
TGTGCCAGTAGTATCCCCCTCGGGACAGGGGGTGGCTACACCTTC
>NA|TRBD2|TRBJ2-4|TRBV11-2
CASSYSGTSSNIQYF
TGTGCCAGCAGCTACTCCGGGACTAGCTCAAACATTCAGTACTTC
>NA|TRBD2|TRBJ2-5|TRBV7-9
CASTAGRSYVETQYF
TGTGCCAGCACGGCCGGGAGGTCTTATGTAGAGACCCAGTACTTC
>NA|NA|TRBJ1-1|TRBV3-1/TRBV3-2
CASSQGWSEAFF
TGTGCCAGCAGCCAAGGGTGGTCAGAGGCTTTCTTT
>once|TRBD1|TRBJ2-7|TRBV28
CASSSQTGGRDEQYF
TGTGCCAGCAGTTCACAGACAGGGGGCAGGGACGAGCAGTACTTC
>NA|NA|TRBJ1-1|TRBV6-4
CASSEQRSTEAFF
TGTGCCAGCAGTGAACAGAGGAGCACTGAAGCTTTCTTT
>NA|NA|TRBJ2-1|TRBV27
CASLFSNEQFF
TGTGCCAGCTTATTCAGCAATGAGCAGTTCTTC
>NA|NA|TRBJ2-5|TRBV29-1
CSVGQTETQYF
TGCAGCGTAGGACAGACTGAGACCCAGTACTTC
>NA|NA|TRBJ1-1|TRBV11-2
CASSSGGAEAFF
TGTGCCAGCAGCTCTGGAGGGGCTGAAGCTTTCTTT
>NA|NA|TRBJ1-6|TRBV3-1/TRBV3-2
CASSQEVGAYNSPLHF
TGTGCCAGCAGCCAAGAGGTAGGCGCCTATAATTCACCCCTCCACTTT
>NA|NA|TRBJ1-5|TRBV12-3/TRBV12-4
CASSWGQNQPQHF
TGTGCCAGCAGTTGGGGGCAGAATCAGCCCCAGCATTTT
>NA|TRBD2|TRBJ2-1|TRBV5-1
CASSLLAGGGEFF
TGCGCCAGCAGCTTGCTAGCGGGGGGAGGGGAGTTCTTC
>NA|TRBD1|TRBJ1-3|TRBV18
CASSPSESGGGGNTIYF
TGTGCCAGCTCACCCTCCGAGTCAGGGGGCGGTGGAAACACCATATATTTT
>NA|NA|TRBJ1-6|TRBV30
CAWSRQGGSPLHF
TGTGCCTGGAGTCGGCAGGGCGGTTCACCCCTCCACTTT
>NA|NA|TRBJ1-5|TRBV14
CASSQREGSPSNQPQHF
TGTGCCAGCAGCCAAAGAGAAGGGTCGCCCAGCAATCAGCCCCAGCATTTT
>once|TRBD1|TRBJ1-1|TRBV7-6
CASSPRQGSNTEAFF
TGTGCCAGCAGCCCGCGACAGGGGTCGAACACTGAAGCTTTCTTT
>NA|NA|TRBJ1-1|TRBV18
CASSPPGRKNTEAFF
TGTGCCAGCTCACCACCTGGAAGAAAGAACACTGAAGCTTTCTTT
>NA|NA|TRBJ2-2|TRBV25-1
CASSELAGSGELFF
TGTGCCAGCAGTGAATTAGCAGGGTCCGGGGAGCTGTTTTTT
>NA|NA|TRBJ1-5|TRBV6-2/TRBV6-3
CASRPGLSNQPQHF
TGTGCCAGCAGACCTGGACTTAGCAATCAGCCCCAGCATTTT
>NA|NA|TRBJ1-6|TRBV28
CAGATVGSPLHF
TGTGCCGGCGCAACCGTCGGGTCACCCCTCCACTTT
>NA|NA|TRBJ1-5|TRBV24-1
CAPGPTAAGLGPQHF
TGTGCCCCGGGACCGACAGCCGCGGGGCTCGGTCCCCAGCATTTT
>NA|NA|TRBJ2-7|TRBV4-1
CASSQGQGPFEQYF
TGCGCCAGCAGCCAAGGACAAGGACCTTTCGAGCAGTACTTC
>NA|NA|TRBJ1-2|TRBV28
CASSYGARGIRGKFYTF
TGTGCCAGCAGTTATGGGGCGAGGGGGATAAGGGGCAAGTTTTACACCTTC
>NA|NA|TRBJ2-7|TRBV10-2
CASSESGFREQYF
TGCGCCAGCAGTGAGTCGGGGTTTCGTGAGCAGTACTTC
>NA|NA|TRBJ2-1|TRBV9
CASSPPLGAAAYNEQFF
TGTGCCAGCAGCCCACCCCTCGGCGCCGCCGCGTACAATGAGCAGTTCTTC
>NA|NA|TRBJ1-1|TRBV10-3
CAIMGGRTEAFF
TGTGCCATCATGGGGGGTCGAACTGAAGCTTTCTTT
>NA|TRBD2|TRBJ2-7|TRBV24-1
CATSDTSGRAGEQYF
TGTGCCACCAGTGATACTAGCGGGAGGGCCGGGGAGCAGTACTTC
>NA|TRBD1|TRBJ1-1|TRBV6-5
CASSRRQGETEAFF
TGTGCCAGCAGCCGGAGACAGGGGGAAACTGAAGCTTTCTTT
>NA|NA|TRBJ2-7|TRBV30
CAWSPAVSYEQYF
TGTGCCTGGAGCCCGGCGGTTTCCTACGAGCAGTACTTC
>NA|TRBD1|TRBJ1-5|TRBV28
CASSLLRRQGIRIGPVEPQHF
TGTGCCAGCAGTTTACTCCGACGACAGGGAATTCGGATAGGGCCGGTGGAGCCCCAGCATTTT